This TCR beta chain originates from a study of T cells in Graves' hyperthyroidism and ophthalmopathy (dated by TCRdb to about 2019). For the study in its entirety: Peripheral blood samples were taken at initial diagnosis, before any treatment was given. To identify TCR V-J signatures that set the groups apart, the researchers used a discovery cohort of 100 patients, made up of around 40 with Graves' ophthalmopathy and 57 with stable Graves' hyperthyroidism. Prospective prediction of ophthalmopathy was tested in an independent validation cohort of under 20 hyperthyroidism patients and 15 to 17 patients who later progressed to ophthalmopathy. For training and testing, the 80 to 100 patients in the discovery cohort were randomly divided in a 7:3 ratio. In six Graves' hyperthyroidism patients, the study also compared T-cell repertoires from thyroid tissue with T-cell repertoires from blood. After sampling, hyperthyroidism patients received methimazole starting at 30 mg daily, and ophthalmopathy patients received high-dose intravenous methylprednisolone. According to the paper, TCR Vbeta CDR3 sequencing was carried out on 135 peripheral blood samples, which came from approximately 41 ophthalmopathy, around 75 hyperthyroidism and about 17 progressor patients.

Findings and caveats that apply to the study as a whole: No statistical method was used to set the sample size in advance, and investigators knew the group allocation. Ophthalmopathy was separated from stable hyperthyroidism by a 13 V-J signature model, with over 85% sensitivity and roughly 84% specificity obtained in cross-validation and 80%/75% obtained in testing. Blood samples also contained most of the expanded thyroid clonotypes (frequency above 0.001), which suggests that blood repertoires may reflect thyroid immune responses. During validation, the model predicted progression to ophthalmopathy a median of roughly six months ahead of onset, with roughly 65% sensitivity and under 85% specificity.

The CDR3 has 12 amino acids, counting the end cysteine and phenylalanine. Of the read, only the CDR3 DNA is kept; its 36 bases are in frame from base 1. V drops 5 bases and J drops 9 bases, leaving 13 bases in between. The germline V gene yields SGHTA for CDR1 and FQGNSA for CDR2. TCR beta CDR3 regions were amplified from RNA transcripts. The first round of RT-PCR for the TCR CDR3 was performed with the HTBI primer set and the Qiagen OneStep RT-PCR kit. Libraries were constructed in a second round of multiplex PCR, after which size selection and purification were performed. The libraries were sequenced on an Illumina HiSeq2000 using paired-end 100 bp reads. In the source study's methods: SOAPnuke was used to process the raw data, removing reads that contained adapters or uncalled bases, had a mean Phred below 15, or lacked an exact match to the constant primer or identifier. High-quality paired reads were merged using COPE v1.2.5, and each unique nucleotide sequence was defined as a clonotype. MiTCR v1.1 was used to align clonotypes to the IMGT TRBV, TRBD and TRBJ reference segments. The analysis included only V-J combinations with a frequency above 0.0001, which together covered around 99% of the repertoires. A TCS score was defined as the ratio between F50 (clonal expansion) and ExV (chaos), using BLOSUM62-based TCRdist between CDR3 peptides within each V-J. Welch's t-statistics and random forest reduced several hundred V-J features to about 13, which were used in a naive Bayes classifier (R e1071). TCRdb reran the public reads through fastp at Q25 and MiXCR, keeping productive beta chains. Merged by CDR3 protein, the rows form single entries marked with the most common genes and DNA. These V and J calls rely on TCRdb rather than the paper's analysis. The sample records fewer than 700,000 distinct CDR3 sequences, under 20% of which are singletons. Of the sample, 3.5% to 4% falls within the top ten clones.

Graves' hyperthyroidism was defined as stable when no progression to ophthalmopathy occurred over 18 months of follow-up. Hyperthyroidism patients were newly diagnosed, had a disease duration of under 2 months, and were aged 18 to 65 years. Any patient with an uncontrolled infection, another autoimmune disease, pregnancy or lactation was excluded. Clinical symptoms, serum thyroxine and TRAb, thyroid ultrasound, and orbital computed tomography formed the basis for the diagnoses. PBMCs were isolated from 7.5 to 10 ml of fresh peripheral blood by Ficoll-Paque density gradient centrifugation. Total RNA was extracted using Trizol reagent, and RNA quality was assessed on an Agilent 2100 Bioanalyzer. This clonotype appeared many times. The antigen it binds to is not known. No much larger clone is present one base from it, and per-base qualities are unavailable.

The chain uses TRBV7-2 and TRBJ2-5, with an unclear D gene assignment. The sequencing sample was made of blood. The sequence was collected from a woman aged 25 to 39 with Graves' hyperthyroidism. CDR3 loop: CASSESSSSQYF. The nucleotides read TGTGCCAGCAGCGAGTCCTCTAGTTCCCAGTACTTC.